These 21 T cell receptor beta chains were sequenced from one sample in a study of T cells in Graves' hyperthyroidism and ophthalmopathy. TCR beta CDR3 region amplification was performed from RNA transcripts. HTBI primers were the set used in a first-round RT-PCR of the TCR CDR3. In TCRdb, the multiplex PCR reads were re-called with MiXCR into one record per CDR3 protein. Counted here are about 320,000 distinct CDR3 sequences, over 15% occurring once; the ten biggest clones make up around a third. The sequenced material came from blood. The receptors were gathered from a young man with Graves' hyperthyroidism.

The J gene is TRBJ2-3, the V gene TRBV27, with 10 bases matching TRBD2. V trimming: 5 bases; J trimming: 2 bases; junction bases outside the gene matches: 4. Germline assignment: CDR1 MNHEY and CDR2 SMNVEV (reference sequence). This CDR3 comprises 15 residues. The CDR3 nucleotides read TGTGCCAGCAGTCTGACTAGCGGGCACACAGATACGCAGTATTTT. Translated, it gives CASSLTSGHTDTQYF.

This clonotype was picked up a small number of times. The chain carries TRBV15 and TRBJ2-7, with D hard to call. Trimming shortened V by 5 bases and J by 0 bases, and 8 bases separated the two germline ends. The CDR3 is made up of 13 amino acids. Germline V gene sequence: CDR1 LNHNV, CDR2 YYDKDF (reference sequence). CDR3 in amino acids: CATSGRSSYEQYF. CDR3 nucleotide sequence: TGTGCCACCAGCGGTAGGAGCTCCTACGAGCAGTACTTC. Complete variable domain (other parts from reference TRBV15 and TRBJ2-7): DAMVIQNPRYQVTQFGKPVTLSCSQTLNHNVMYWYQQKSSQAPKLLFHYYDKDFNNEADTPDNFQSRRPNTSFCFLDIRSPGLGDTAMYLCATSGRSSYEQYFGPGTRLTVT.

This rearrangement joins TRBV30 to TRBJ2-7, with 11 bases aligning to TRBD2. The CDR3 contains 14 residues. With V trimmed by 4 bases and J by 2 bases, 4 bases remained unmatched. CDR1 is GTSNPN and CDR2 is SVGIG in the germline V gene (reference sequence). The CDR3 here is CAWKPLAGAYEQYF. CDR3 coding DNA: TGTGCCTGGAAGCCACTAGCGGGAGCCTACGAGCAGTACTTC.

The genes are TRBV19 and TRBJ2-1, with D perhaps TRBD2 (6 bases). This CDR3 region has 15 residues. The V gene's germline CDR1 is LNHDA and CDR2 SQIVND (reference sequence). V lost 3 bases to trimming and J lost 0 bases, with 9 bases between them. CDR3: CASSIDGSSYNEQFF. The CDR3, as DNA: TGTGCCAGTAGTATTGACGGGAGCTCCTACAATGAGCAGTTCTTC.

As for this clonotype: A much larger clone is a single base away; this may be a read error. The CDR3 DNA follows: TGTGCCAGCAGTGAAGACCGGTGGGAGCAGTGCTTC. It is translated as CASSEDRWEQCF. The chain combines TRBV6-1 with TRBJ2-7, with a possible D match to TRBD2 (5 bases). Germline-derived CDR1 and CDR2 are MNHNS and SASEGT. This CDR3 is 12 amino acids long.

This clonotype was counted at least ten times. V and J are TRBV12-3 or TRBV12-4 and TRBJ2-1; a weak D match, TRBD2 (5 bases). The CDR3 has 14 amino acids. With 7 bases removed from V and 3 bases from J, the gap between germline ends came to 13 bases. The CDR3 here is CASTPAGGYNEQFF. In DNA form, the CDR3 reads TGTGCCAGCACCCCCGCGGGCGGCTACAATGAGCAGTTCTTC.

This clonotype appeared a few times. The chain is built from TRBV20-1 and TRBJ2-1; no clear D gene. V lost 6 bases and J 2 bases, leaving 11 bases between the germline ends. This CDR3 has 13 amino acids. The germline V gene has CDR1 DFQATT and CDR2 SNEGSKA (reference sequence). The CDR3 is CSAAGEAYNEQFF. CDR3 sequence (DNA): TGCAGTGCAGCCGGAGAAGCCTACAATGAGCAGTTCTTC.

The table lists this clonotype with a few counts. CDR3 sequence (DNA): TGTGCCAGCACCCGGCGGGCAGGAGCTGAAGCTTTCTTT. Translated: CASTRRAGAEAFF. The rearrangement links TRBV27 to TRBJ1-1; D gene ambiguous. CDR3 length equals 13 residues. Trimming pared 7 bases from V and 6 bases from J, leaving 15 bases between. Germline CDR1 and CDR2: MNHEY and SMNVEV (reference sequence).

The chain links TRBV5-4 to TRBJ2-3; TRBD2 matches at 8 bases. The length of the CDR3 is 14 residues. The V gene end was trimmed by 4 bases and the J gene end by 8 bases; junction bases not matched to a gene: 9. CDR1 and CDR2 (germline): SGHNT, YYREEE (reference sequence). The CDR3 DNA sequence: TGTGCCAGCAGCCTTGGACTAGCAGCCCTTACGCAGTATTTT. This encodes CASSLGLAALTQYF. Full variable domain (outside the CDR3, taken from reference TRBV5-4 and TRBJ2-3): ETGVTQSPTHLIKTRGQQVTLRCSSQSGHNTVSWYQQALGQGPQFIFQYYREEENGRGNFPPRFSGLQFPNYSSELNVNALELDDSALYLCASSLGLAALTQYFGPGTRLTVL.

This clonotype was counted ten times or more. This sequence joins TRBV28 and TRBJ2-4; D is uncertain. In germline, CDR1 is MDHEN, CDR2 SYDVKM. The CDR3 totals 15 residues. Between the trimmed V and J ends, which lost 6 bases and 0 bases, there was a span of 12 bases. Here the CDR3 DNA reads TGTGCCAGCAGGCCCGCGGAACTAGCCAAAAACATTCAGTACTTC. It yields the protein CASRPAELAKNIQYF.

The rearrangement links TRBV12-3 or TRBV12-4 to TRBJ2-6; possibly TRBD1 for D (6 bases). V gave up 5 bases and J gave up 2 bases, with 10 bases separating them. CDR3 length equals 15 residues. CDR3 nucleotide sequence: TGTGCCAGCAGTCAACAGGGCACTGGGGCCAACGTCCTGACTTTC. Protein sequence: CASSQQGTGANVLTF.

This clonotype was counted at least ten times. The V and J genes are TRBV11-2 and TRBJ2-1; 8 bases are a match to TRBD1. The trim removed 5 bases at V and 7 bases at J, leaving 7 bases unmatched. This CDR3 is built from 14 residues. Germline lookup yields CDR1 SGHAT and CDR2 FQNNGV. The CDR3 DNA reads as TGTGCCAGCAGCGACTGGACAGGGTCGAATGAGCAGTTCTTC. This sequence encodes CASSDWTGSNEQFF.

In this sample, this clonotype turned up many times. The CDR3 here is CASSIQRNTEAFF. CDR3 nucleotide sequence: TGTGCCAGTAGTATACAACGGAACACTGAAGCTTTCTTT. The gene calls are TRBV19 and TRBJ1-1; D gene uncertain. The CDR3 has 13 amino acids. The V gene lost 2 bases and the J gene lost 1 base, with 5 bases spanning the gap. CDR1 and CDR2 from the germline V gene are LNHDA and SQIVND (reference sequence).

Note on this clonotype: The junction does not match germline at one end; this may be a read error. This chain joins TRBV7-2 and TRBJ1-5; 9 bases fit TRBD1. This CDR3 has 14 amino acids. From germline, CDR1 is SGHTA and CDR2 FQGNSA. The CDR3 nucleotides are TGTGCCAGCAGCTCGGACAGGGGAGGACAGCCCCGGCATTTT. Translation: CASSSDRGGQPRHF.

This clonotype was observed at least ten times. The rearrangement links TRBV5-1 to TRBJ1-2; D is ambiguous. Germline loops: CDR1 SGHRS, CDR2 YFSETQ. Deletions cut 1 base from V and 0 bases from J, with 10 bases between. The CDR3 has 15 amino acids. This chain's CDR3 is CASSLFRISNYGYTF. The CDR3 region has the DNA TGCGCCAGCAGCTTGTTTCGGATCTCTAACTATGGCTACACCTTC.

In this sample, this clonotype turned up many times. The chain couples TRBV2 to TRBJ2-7; 9 bases line up with TRBD1. CDR1 and CDR2 (germline): SNHLY, FYNNEI. The CDR3 consists of 14 residues. Trimming cost V 10 bases and J 5 bases; bases outside gene matches: 12. CDR3 nucleotide sequence: TGTGCCACCCCACGGGGACAGGGAAGCCACGAGCAGTACTTC. Encoded protein: CATPRGQGSHEQYF.

This clonotype was counted at least ten times. CDR3 in DNA: TGTGCCAGCCGGGAGGGAGGCACAGATACGCAGTATTTT. This encodes CASREGGTDTQYF. This sequence joins TRBV3-1 and TRBJ2-3; 8 bases are shared with TRBD2. J was trimmed by 1 base and V by 8 bases; bases with no gene match: 2. The CDR3 is made up of 13 amino acids. Looked up from germline, CDR1 is LGHDT and CDR2 is YNNKEL (reference sequence).

The chain couples TRBV10-3 to TRBJ2-1, with 8 positions matching TRBD2. Germline CDR1 reads ENHRY; CDR2 reads SYGVKD. J gave up 7 bases and V 6 bases, and 17 bases lay outside the gene matches. There are 17 residues in the CDR3. Written as DNA, the CDR3 is TGTGCCATCAGCCGAGGAGGACTAGCTCCGGAGGTGAATGAGCAGTTCTTC. Its protein is CAISRGGLAPEVNEQFF.

This clonotype has more than one count but fewer than ten. The chain links TRBV19 to TRBJ1-5, with D possibly TRBD1 on 6 matching bases. Between the trimmed V and J ends, which lost 6 bases and 6 bases, there was a span of 15 bases. Germline values: CDR1 LNHDA, CDR2 SQIVND (reference sequence). This CDR3 region has 14 residues. CDR3 sequence reads: CASRPGASVQPQHF. CDR3 bases: TGTGCCAGTAGACCAGGGGCCTCGGTTCAGCCCCAGCATTTT.

The chain employs TRBV19 and TRBJ1-2; 8 bases align to TRBD1. The V gene's germline CDR1 is LNHDA and CDR2 SQIVND (reference sequence). Trimming cost V 6 bases and J 7 bases; bases outside gene matches: 13. The CDR3 has 15 residues. CDR3: CASSGGQGKTGGYTF. The CDR3 bases are TGTGCCAGTAGCGGCGGACAGGGAAAAACGGGTGGCTACACCTTC.

This chain links TRBV12-5 with TRBJ1-2, with a possible D match to TRBD1 (5 bases). From germline, CDR1 is LGHNT and CDR2 FRNRAP. The CDR3 runs to 13 residues. The V gene lost 5 bases and the J gene lost 10 bases, with 17 bases spanning the gap. This CDR3 is CASGLLRQGDYTF. The CDR3, as DNA: TGTGCTAGTGGTCTCTTAAGGCAGGGTGACTACACCTTC.